One T cell receptor beta chain is described in this entry. Sequencing was performed with immunoSEQ multiplex PCR; in TCRdb, only in-frame clones are kept and a portion is missing. The sample contains over 150,000 clones, around four fifths of which appear only once. The data originate from a study of blood T cell repertoires in COVID-19. Study background: Acute and convalescent COVID-19 specimens originated in the United States, Italy and Spain. Sources were T cells, B-cell-depleted T cells, or PBMCs; the material itself was cDNA or gDNA.

Looked up from germline, CDR1 is MDHEN and CDR2 is SYDVKM. Trimming took off 7 bases at V and 4 bases at J, with 7 bases between the two ends. The CDR3 is made up of 11 amino acids. This TCR came from a woman aged 65 to 85 who had recovered from COVID-19. The sequenced material came from peripheral blood. This chain uses TRBV28 with TRBJ1-2; a possible D gene is TRBD1 (5 bases). CDR3 coding DNA: TGTGCCAGCACCGACAGCTATGGCTACACCTTC. Translated: CASTDSYGYTF.